Listed below are T cell receptor beta chains from one sample, sequenced in a study of shared T cell receptors in the human thymus. Repertoires were generated with immunoSEQ multiplex PCR, while TCRdb's copy carries only in-frame clones and drops some. The sample contains about 500,000 clones, 75% to 85% of which appear only once. The sample was also reused in another study, on human thymus T cells.

The sequenced material came from thymocytes. These receptors came from a boy younger than two with a congenital heart defect. CDR3s include the opening cysteine and the closing phenylalanine or tryptophan. A D gene is named only where the DNA matches it firmly. Clone size appears in some rows only: once, few, many, or a class for an expanded clone.

clone size: -
J gene: TRBJ2-1
V gene: TRBV12-5
D gene: TRBD2
CDR3 protein: CASAISGRRQFF
CDR3 DNA: TGTGCTAGTGCCATTAGCGGGAGGCGGCAGTTCTTC

clone size: -
J gene: TRBJ2-3
V gene: TRBV6-5
D gene: TRBD1
CDR3 protein: CASSYSGQGKDTQYF
CDR3 DNA: TGTGCCAGCAGTTATTCGGGACAGGGAAAAGATACGCAGTATTTT

clone size: -
J gene: TRBJ1-1
V gene: TRBV5-4
D gene: -
CDR3 protein: CASSPPGGGNTEAFF
CDR3 DNA: TGTGCCAGCAGCCCTCCGGGGGGCGGAAACACTGAAGCTTTCTTT

clone size: few
J gene: TRBJ2-5
V gene: TRBV15
D gene: TRBD2
CDR3 protein: CATSRDRCGRACEETQYF
CDR3 DNA: TGTGCCACCAGCAGAGATCGTTGCGGGAGGGCGTGCGAAGAGACCCAGTACTTC

clone size: few
J gene: TRBJ2-3
V gene: TRBV5-1
D gene: -
CDR3 protein: CASVKGVLSTDTQYF
CDR3 DNA: TGCGCCAGTGTTAAGGGAGTTTTGAGCACAGATACGCAGTATTTT

clone size: -
J gene: TRBJ2-2
V gene: TRBV11-2
D gene: TRBD1
CDR3 protein: CASSSRTGKSPGELFF
CDR3 DNA: TGTGCCAGCAGCTCCCGGACAGGGAAAAGTCCCGGGGAGCTGTTTTTT

clone size: -
J gene: TRBJ1-2
V gene: TRBV30
D gene: -
CDR3 protein: CAWSVQVYGYTF
CDR3 DNA: TGTGCCTGGAGTGTACAGGTTTATGGCTACACCTTC

clone size: -
J gene: TRBJ2-1
V gene: TRBV5-1
D gene: TRBD2
CDR3 protein: CASSSLAEAAYNEQFF
CDR3 DNA: TGCGCCAGCAGCTCCCTAGCGGAGGCGGCCTACAATGAGCAGTTCTTC

clone size: few
J gene: TRBJ2-7
V gene: TRBV19
D gene: TRBD2
CDR3 protein: CASTLTSGSSYEQYF
CDR3 DNA: TGTGCCAGTACCTTGACTAGCGGATCCTCCTACGAGCAGTACTTC

clone size: -
J gene: TRBJ2-7
V gene: TRBV11-2
D gene: -
CDR3 protein: CASSPPTASSYEQYF
CDR3 DNA: TGTGCCAGCAGCCCTCCGACAGCTAGCTCCTACGAGCAGTACTTC

clone size: few
J gene: TRBJ2-7
V gene: TRBV4-2
D gene: TRBD1
CDR3 protein: CASSQGTDGTGGGWAEQYF
CDR3 DNA: TGTGCCAGCAGCCAAGGAACTGACGGGACAGGCGGCGGGTGGGCCGAGCAGTACTTC

clone size: -
J gene: TRBJ1-1
V gene: TRBV30
D gene: -
CDR3 protein: CAWSERGAGGTEAFF
CDR3 DNA: TGTGCCTGGAGTGAGCGGGGAGCGGGGGGTACTGAAGCTTTCTTT

clone size: -
J gene: TRBJ2-2
V gene: TRBV28
D gene: TRBD2
CDR3 protein: CASSASPGLAGTGELFF
CDR3 DNA: TGTGCCAGCAGTGCATCCCCCGGGCTAGCGGGCACCGGGGAGCTGTTTTTT

clone size: -
J gene: TRBJ1-4
V gene: TRBV4-1
D gene: TRBD1
CDR3 protein: CASTTGLSNEKLFF
CDR3 DNA: TGCGCCAGTACGACAGGGCTTAGTAATGAAAAACTGTTTTTT

clone size: -
J gene: TRBJ1-4
V gene: TRBV5-6
D gene: -
CDR3 protein: CASSGRGTTNEKLFF
CDR3 DNA: TGTGCCAGCAGCGGGAGGGGGACAACTAATGAAAAACTGTTTTTT

clone size: few
J gene: TRBJ1-2
V gene: TRBV28
D gene: -
CDR3 protein: CASSRTDSNYGYTF
CDR3 DNA: TGTGCCAGCAGCCGGACAGACTCTAACTATGGCTACACCTTC

clone size: -
J gene: TRBJ2-6
V gene: TRBV5-4
D gene: TRBD2
CDR3 protein: CASSPGGGFGANVLTF
CDR3 DNA: TGTGCCAGCAGCCCGGGGGGAGGGTTTGGGGCCAACGTCCTGACTTTC

clone size: -
J gene: TRBJ2-5
V gene: TRBV28
D gene: TRBD2
CDR3 protein: CASSSGLAGWLIQTQYF
CDR3 DNA: TGTGCCAGCAGTTCAGGACTAGCGGGATGGTTGATCCAGACCCAGTACTTC

clone size: -
J gene: TRBJ2-6
V gene: TRBV11-2
D gene: TRBD2
CDR3 protein: CASSLGLALSGANVLTF
CDR3 DNA: TGTGCCAGCAGCTTGGGACTAGCCCTCTCTGGGGCCAACGTCCTGACTTTC

clone size: -
J gene: TRBJ2-1
V gene: TRBV29-1
D gene: -
CDR3 protein: CSVPKWGQDNEQFF
CDR3 DNA: TGCAGCGTCCCGAAGTGGGGGCAGGACAATGAGCAGTTCTTC

clone size: -
J gene: TRBJ2-7
V gene: TRBV28
D gene: -
CDR3 protein: CASSPDIYEQYF
CDR3 DNA: TGTGCCAGCAGCCCAGACATCTACGAGCAGTACTTC

clone size: once
J gene: TRBJ2-1
V gene: TRBV5-6
D gene: TRBD2
CDR3 protein: CASSSAAASGIDNEQFF
CDR3 DNA: TGTGCCAGCAGCTCAGCCGCGGCTAGCGGGATAGACAATGAGCAGTTCTTC

clone size: few
J gene: TRBJ2-3
V gene: TRBV6-6
D gene: -
CDR3 protein: CASSTTGSSSTDTQYF
CDR3 DNA: TGTGCCAGCAGTACAACAGGGTCTTCTAGCACAGATACGCAGTATTTT

clone size: -
J gene: TRBJ2-1
V gene: TRBV5-1
D gene: -
CDR3 protein: CASSRGTPAGDEQFF
CDR3 DNA: TGCGCCAGCAGCCGCGGGACCCCGGCGGGCGATGAGCAGTTCTTC

clone size: -
J gene: TRBJ2-3
V gene: TRBV6-5
D gene: -
CDR3 protein: CASRALAGVGDTQYF
CDR3 DNA: TGTGCCAGCAGGGCCTTGGCGGGTGTAGGGGATACGCAGTATTTT

clone size: -
J gene: TRBJ2-7
V gene: TRBV9
D gene: -
CDR3 protein: CAGKPGMNYEQYF
CDR3 DNA: TGTGCCGGTAAACCCGGGATGAACTACGAGCAGTACTTC

clone size: -
J gene: TRBJ2-3
V gene: TRBV7-2
D gene: TRBD2
CDR3 protein: CASSPVAGGPADTQYF
CDR3 DNA: TGTGCCAGCAGCCCAGTAGCGGGAGGGCCCGCAGATACGCAGTATTTT

clone size: -
J gene: TRBJ2-2
V gene: TRBV9
D gene: -
CDR3 protein: CASSPWSTGELFF
CDR3 DNA: TGTGCCAGCAGCCCCTGGAGCACCGGGGAGCTGTTTTTT

clone size: -
J gene: TRBJ2-7
V gene: TRBV5-6
D gene: TRBD2
CDR3 protein: CASSLWLAGENYEQYF
CDR3 DNA: TGTGCCAGCAGCTTGTGGCTAGCGGGAGAGAACTACGAGCAGTACTTC

clone size: -
J gene: TRBJ2-7
V gene: TRBV11-3
D gene: TRBD1
CDR3 protein: CASSFRQGSYEQYF
CDR3 DNA: TGTGCCAGCAGCTTCAGACAGGGCTCCTACGAGCAGTACTTC

clone size: -
J gene: TRBJ2-7
V gene: TRBV27
D gene: -
CDR3 protein: CASRASQLRGQYF
CDR3 DNA: TGTGCCAGCAGAGCCTCACAACTACGAGGGCAGTACTTC

clone size: -
J gene: TRBJ1-1
V gene: TRBV4-2
D gene: -
CDR3 protein: CASSQDRFSQRSEAFF
CDR3 DNA: TGTGCCAGCAGCCAAGATAGGTTTTCGCAAAGGAGTGAAGCTTTCTTT

clone size: few
J gene: TRBJ1-1
V gene: TRBV7-9
D gene: -
CDR3 protein: CASMTAGTTEAFF
CDR3 DNA: TGTGCCAGCATGACAGCGGGAACGACTGAAGCTTTCTTT

clone size: -
J gene: TRBJ2-5
V gene: TRBV5-1
D gene: TRBD2
CDR3 protein: CASSYGTSVQETQYF
CDR3 DNA: TGCGCCAGCAGCTACGGGACTAGCGTACAAGAGACCCAGTACTTC

clone size: -
J gene: TRBJ2-2
V gene: TRBV27
D gene: -
CDR3 protein: CASSSWGVDTGELFF
CDR3 DNA: TGTGCCAGCAGTTCTTGGGGCGTAGACACCGGGGAGCTGTTTTTT

clone size: -
J gene: TRBJ1-2
V gene: TRBV6-1
D gene: -
CDR3 protein: CASRPGPEGYGYTF
CDR3 DNA: TGTGCCAGCAGGCCGGGACCGGAGGGCTATGGCTACACCTTC

clone size: -
J gene: TRBJ1-3
V gene: TRBV5-4
D gene: -
CDR3 protein: CASSLATASSGNTIYF
CDR3 DNA: TGTGCCAGCAGCTTGGCAACAGCCAGCTCTGGAAACACCATATATTTT

clone size: -
J gene: TRBJ2-2
V gene: TRBV7-2
D gene: -
CDR3 protein: CASSCEGQNTGELFF
CDR3 DNA: TGTGCCAGCAGCTGTGAGGGACAAAACACCGGGGAGCTGTTTTTT

clone size: -
J gene: TRBJ1-2
V gene: TRBV6-1
D gene: TRBD1
CDR3 protein: CASSEHRGDRVGYTF
CDR3 DNA: TGTGCCAGCAGTGAACACAGGGGGGACAGGGTTGGCTACACCTTC

clone size: -
J gene: TRBJ2-3
V gene: TRBV5-4
D gene: TRBD2
CDR3 protein: CASSRTSGRRDTQYF
CDR3 DNA: TGTGCCAGCAGCCGGACTAGCGGGAGACGAGATACGCAGTATTTT

clone size: few
J gene: TRBJ2-5
V gene: TRBV29-1
D gene: -
CDR3 protein: CSVEDQRLPGQETQYF
CDR3 DNA: TGCAGCGTTGAAGATCAGCGTCTTCCGGGGCAAGAGACCCAGTACTTC

clone size: -
J gene: TRBJ2-6
V gene: TRBV7-2
D gene: -
CDR3 protein: CASSLARGREGANVLTF
CDR3 DNA: TGTGCCAGCAGCTTAGCAAGAGGGCGGGAAGGGGCCAACGTCCTGACTTTC

clone size: -
J gene: TRBJ2-1
V gene: TRBV28
D gene: -
CDR3 protein: CASSAMDPRRGNEQFF
CDR3 DNA: TGTGCCAGCAGTGCGATGGACCCCCGAAGGGGCAATGAGCAGTTCTTC

clone size: -
J gene: TRBJ1-2
V gene: TRBV27
D gene: -
CDR3 protein: CASSLSRAYGYTF
CDR3 DNA: TGTGCCAGCAGTTTATCCAGGGCCTATGGCTACACCTTC

clone size: -
J gene: TRBJ2-1
V gene: TRBV10-1
D gene: TRBD2
CDR3 protein: CASSEGTSGRDYNEQFF
CDR3 DNA: TGCGCCAGCAGTGAAGGGACTAGCGGGAGGGATTACAATGAGCAGTTCTTC

clone size: -
J gene: TRBJ2-7
V gene: TRBV6-1
D gene: -
CDR3 protein: CASRQETVLFNEQYF
CDR3 DNA: TGTGCCAGCAGACAAGAGACAGTTCTCTTTAACGAGCAGTACTTC

clone size: -
J gene: TRBJ2-1
V gene: TRBV7-9
D gene: TRBD2
CDR3 protein: CASSFPPPAGGGNEQFF
CDR3 DNA: TGTGCCAGCAGCTTTCCCCCTCCTGCGGGAGGAGGAAATGAGCAGTTCTTC

clone size: -
J gene: TRBJ2-3
V gene: TRBV9
D gene: TRBD2
CDR3 protein: CASSLSGEAVTDTQYF
CDR3 DNA: TGTGCCAGCAGCCTGAGCGGGGAAGCGGTCACAGATACGCAGTATTTT

clone size: few
J gene: TRBJ2-7
V gene: TRBV27
D gene: TRBD2
CDR3 protein: CASSLRTSGSGPHEQYF
CDR3 DNA: TGTGCCAGCAGTTTGCGGACTAGCGGGAGTGGTCCCCACGAGCAGTACTTC

clone size: -
J gene: TRBJ2-1
V gene: TRBV29-1
D gene: TRBD2
CDR3 protein: CSVSQLAGGPHEQFF
CDR3 DNA: TGCAGCGTCTCCCAACTAGCGGGAGGGCCCCATGAGCAGTTCTTC

clone size: -
J gene: TRBJ2-3
V gene: TRBV14
D gene: TRBD2
CDR3 protein: CASSQGLAPSTDTQYF
CDR3 DNA: TGTGCCAGCAGCCAAGGACTAGCACCTAGCACAGATACGCAGTATTTT

clone size: -
J gene: TRBJ2-2
V gene: TRBV13
D gene: TRBD1
CDR3 protein: CASSLDRTGSPGELFF
CDR3 DNA: TGTGCCAGCAGCTTAGATCGGACAGGGAGTCCCGGGGAGCTGTTTTTT